Below, 14 T cell receptor beta chains from the same sample are listed, as sequenced in a study of blood T cell repertoires in COVID-19. Some clones are missing from TCRdb's copy, which holds only in-frame ones; the method was immunoSEQ multiplex PCR. Of about 100,000 clones in the sample, approximately 86% were seen once. The sequenced material came from peripheral blood. The receptors stem from a man at least 80 years old with acute or convalescent COVID-19.

The rearrangement joins TRBV4-3 to TRBJ1-2, with TRBD1 identical over 11 bases. In germline, CDR1 is LGHNA, CDR2 YSLEER. This CDR3 is built from 17 residues. V shed 0 bases and J 8 bases; nucleotides not matched to a gene: 11. DNA for the CDR3: TGCGCCAGCAGCCAAGAGAGAACCGGGACAGGGGGAGTCGGCTACACCTTC. This encodes CASSQERTGTGGVGYTF.

This chain joins TRBV28 and TRBJ2-1; 7 nucleotides line up with TRBD2. V shed 2 bases, J shed 0 bases, and the junction held 1 base outside the gene matches. Germline V gene sequence: CDR1 MDHEN, CDR2 SYDVKM. This CDR3 comprises 15 residues. CDR3 coding DNA: TGTGCCAGCAGTTTAACTAGCGACTCCTACAATGAGCAGTTCTTC. Residues: CASSLTSDSYNEQFF.

The sample holds one count of this clone. This chain uses TRBV2 with TRBJ1-2; TRBD1 might be the D (5 bases). The CDR3 covers 13 residues. V lost 1 base and J 6 bases, leaving 9 bases between the germline ends. Germline CDR1 and CDR2: SNHLY and FYNNEI. For the CDR3, the DNA is TGTGCCAGCAGTGAAGACAGGAGAAATGGCTACACCTTC. This sequence encodes CASSEDRRNGYTF.

The chain combines TRBV29-1 with TRBJ2-7; 8 nucleotides agree with TRBD2. This CDR3 spans 16 amino acids. The germline V gene encodes CDR1 SQVTM and CDR2 ANQGSEA. J was trimmed by 2 bases and V by 1 base; bases with no gene match: 10. The CDR3 loop reads CSVEAHGVAGTYEQYF. The CDR3 nucleotides read TGCAGCGTTGAAGCACACGGGGTAGCGGGAACCTACGAGCAGTACTTC.

V and J are TRBV27 and TRBJ2-1, with 13 bases that match TRBD2. The CDR3 runs to 17 residues. The trim removed 5 bases at V and 0 bases at J, leaving 4 bases unmatched. Germline-derived CDR1 and CDR2 are MNHEY and SMNVEV (reference sequence). CDR3 nucleotide sequence: TGTGCCAGCAGTCGCCGGACTAGCGGGGGCTCCTACAATGAGCAGTTCTTC. It specifies CASSRRTSGGSYNEQFF.

The CDR3 region is CSVGSGQETQYF. In DNA, the CDR3 is TGCAGCGTTGGGAGCGGCCAAGAGACCCAGTACTTC. The chain couples TRBV29-1 to TRBJ2-5, with TRBD2 as a possible D gene (5 bases). From germline, CDR1 is SQVTM and CDR2 ANQGSEA. Trimming cost V 4 bases and J 1 base, with 7 bases left between them. CDR3 size: 12 residues.

Only one count was recorded for this clone. In DNA, the CDR3 is TGTGCCAGCAGCGTAGTAGCGGCAGGTCGTGGGGAGCTGTTTTTT. This translates into CASSVVAAGRGELFF. This chain connects TRBV9 to TRBJ2-2; TRBD2 is a possible D gene (6 bases). Trimming cost V 0 bases and J 8 bases, with 14 bases left between them. This CDR3 region has 15 residues. Germline assignment: CDR1 SGDLS and CDR2 YYNGEE. The full variable domain, rest sourced from reference TRBV9 and TRBJ2-2, is DSGVTQTPKHLITATGQRVTLRCSPRSGDLSVYWYQQSLDQGLQFLIQYYNGEERAKGNILERFSAQQFPDLHSELNLSSLELGDSALYFCASSVVAAGRGELFFGEGSRLTVL.

The CDR3 DNA is TGCGCCAGCAGCTTGGATGTCTTAAACACAGATACGCAGTATTTT. Translation gives CASSLDVLNTDTQYF. This chain uses TRBV5-1 with TRBJ2-3; D not certain. The length of the CDR3 is 15 residues. Trimming left V 0 bases short and J 2 bases short, with 10 bases between. Looked up from germline, CDR1 is SGHRS and CDR2 is YFSETQ.

The chain uses TRBV19 and TRBJ1-5; 7 bases align to TRBD1. CDR3 length: 15 amino acids. Trimming at V came to 5 bases and at J to 6 bases, leaving 10 bases not matched to a gene. The germline V gene encodes CDR1 LNHDA and CDR2 SQIVND (reference sequence). For the CDR3, the DNA is TGTGCCAGTAGTGGCGGCAGGGGGTCAGGTCAGCCCCAGCATTTT. This gives the protein CASSGGRGSGQPQHF. Full variable domain (missing parts from reference TRBV19 and TRBJ1-5): DGGITQSPKYLFRKEGQNVTLSCEQNLNHDAMYWYRQDPGQGLRLIYYSQIVNDFQKGDIAEGYSVSREKKESFPLTVTSAQKNPTAFYLCASSGGRGSGQPQHFGDGTRLSIL.

V and J are TRBV7-9 and TRBJ2-3; TRBD1 matches 7 bases. The CDR3 has 14 amino acids. The V segment lost 4 bases and the J segment 6 bases; nucleotides outside the gene matches: 7. Per germline, CDR1 SEHNR and CDR2 FQNEAQ (reference sequence). The CDR3 region is CASSYDRVPDTQYF. CDR3 coding DNA: TGTGCCAGCAGCTACGACAGGGTACCGGATACGCAGTATTTT.

The gene calls are TRBV20-1 and TRBJ2-1; TRBD1 might be the D (6 bases). The germline V gene encodes CDR1 DFQATT and CDR2 SNEGSKA (reference sequence). The CDR3 is 14 residues long. Trimming pared 3 bases from V and 8 bases from J, leaving 17 bases between. The CDR3 nucleotides read TGCAGTGCTAGTCGCAACAGGGATAGCGATGAGCAGTTCTTC. The encoded protein is CSASRNRDSDEQFF.

This chain uses TRBV9 with TRBJ2-7; D possibly corresponds to TRBD2 (6 bases). Germline V gene lookup returns CDR1 SGDLS and CDR2 YYNGEE. The CDR3 totals 14 residues. With 0 bases removed from V and 4 bases from J, the gap between germline ends came to 11 bases. This chain's CDR3 is CASSVAAGTYEQYF. The CDR3 DNA follows: TGTGCCAGCAGCGTAGCGGCAGGGACTTACGAGCAGTACTTC.

The genes are TRBV29-1 and TRBJ2-3; D remains ambiguous. Germline V lookup: CDR1 SQVTM, CDR2 ANQGSEA. V lost 0 bases and J 6 bases, leaving 7 bases between the germline ends. This CDR3 comprises 12 residues. The DNA of the CDR3 is TGCAGCGTTGAAGATCTTCCCGATACGCAGTATTTT. It yields the protein CSVEDLPDTQYF.

The V and J genes are TRBV7-2 and TRBJ2-5; 7 bases are shared with TRBD2. Germline V CDR1 and CDR2: SGHTA, FQGNSA. This CDR3 spans 14 amino acids. With 8 bases clipped from V and 5 bases from J, the junction kept 11 bases outside the gene matches. The CDR3 protein is CASAITGGGETQYF. The CDR3 DNA reads TGTGCCAGCGCGATTACGGGGGGAGGGGAGACCCAGTACTTC.